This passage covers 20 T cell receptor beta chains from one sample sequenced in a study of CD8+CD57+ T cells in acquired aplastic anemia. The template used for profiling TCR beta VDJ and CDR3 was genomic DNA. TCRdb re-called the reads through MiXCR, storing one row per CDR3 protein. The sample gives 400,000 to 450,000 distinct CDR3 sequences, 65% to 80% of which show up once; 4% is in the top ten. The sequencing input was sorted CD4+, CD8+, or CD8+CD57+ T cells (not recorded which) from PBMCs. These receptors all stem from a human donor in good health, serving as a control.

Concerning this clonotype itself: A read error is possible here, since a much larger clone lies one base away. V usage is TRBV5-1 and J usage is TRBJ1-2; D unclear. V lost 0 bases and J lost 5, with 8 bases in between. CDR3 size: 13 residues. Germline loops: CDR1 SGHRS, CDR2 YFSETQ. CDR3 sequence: CASSLESGYGYTF. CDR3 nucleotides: TGCGCCAGCAGCTTGGAATCCGGTTATGGCTACACCTTC. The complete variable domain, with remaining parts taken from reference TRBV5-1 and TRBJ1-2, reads KAGVTQTPRYLIKTRGQQVTLSCSPISGHRSVSWYQQTPGQGLQFLFEYFSETQRNKGNFPGRFSGRQFSNSRSEMNVSTLELGDSALYLCASSLESGYGYTFGSGTRLTVV.

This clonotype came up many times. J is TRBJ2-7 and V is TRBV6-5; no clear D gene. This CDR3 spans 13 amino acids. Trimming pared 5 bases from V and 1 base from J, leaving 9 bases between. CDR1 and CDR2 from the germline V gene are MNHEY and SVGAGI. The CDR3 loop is CASSRTESYEQYF. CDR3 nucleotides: TGTGCCAGCAGTAGAACGGAATCCTACGAGCAGTACTTC.

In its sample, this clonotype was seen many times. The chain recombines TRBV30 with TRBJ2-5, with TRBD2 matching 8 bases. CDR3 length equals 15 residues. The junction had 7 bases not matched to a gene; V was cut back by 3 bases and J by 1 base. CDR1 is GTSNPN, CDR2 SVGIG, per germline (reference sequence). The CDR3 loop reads CAWRYASGGQETQYF. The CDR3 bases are TGTGCCTGGAGGTATGCCAGCGGGGGCCAAGAGACCCAGTACTTC.

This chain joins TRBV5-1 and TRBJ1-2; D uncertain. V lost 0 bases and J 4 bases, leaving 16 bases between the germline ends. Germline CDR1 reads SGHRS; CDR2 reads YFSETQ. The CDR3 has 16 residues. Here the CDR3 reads CASSLAGGGLGYGYTF. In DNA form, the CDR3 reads TGCGCCAGCAGCTTGGCGGGAGGAGGTTTGGGCTATGGCTACACCTTC.

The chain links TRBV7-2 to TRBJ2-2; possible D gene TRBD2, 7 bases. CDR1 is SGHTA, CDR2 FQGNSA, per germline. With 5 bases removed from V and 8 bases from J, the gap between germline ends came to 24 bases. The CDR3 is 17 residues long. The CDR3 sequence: CASSPRVGGGGYGELFF. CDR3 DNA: TGTGCCAGCAGCCCTAGGGTCGGGGGCGGGGGCTATGGGGAGCTGTTTTTT.

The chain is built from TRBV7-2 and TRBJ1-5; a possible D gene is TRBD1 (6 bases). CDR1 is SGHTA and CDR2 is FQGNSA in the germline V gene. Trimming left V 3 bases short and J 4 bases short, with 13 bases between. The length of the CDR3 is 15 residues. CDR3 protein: CASSLGAASNQPQHF. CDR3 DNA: TGTGCCAGCAGCTTGGGGGCGGCTTCGAATCAGCCCCAGCATTTT.

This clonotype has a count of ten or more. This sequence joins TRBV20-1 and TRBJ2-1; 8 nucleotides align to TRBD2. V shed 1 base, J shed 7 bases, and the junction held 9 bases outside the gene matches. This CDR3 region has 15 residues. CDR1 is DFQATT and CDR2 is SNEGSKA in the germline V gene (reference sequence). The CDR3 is CSARARGGRGNEQFF. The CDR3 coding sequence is TGCAGTGCTAGAGCCCGGGGGGGCCGAGGGAATGAGCAGTTCTTC.

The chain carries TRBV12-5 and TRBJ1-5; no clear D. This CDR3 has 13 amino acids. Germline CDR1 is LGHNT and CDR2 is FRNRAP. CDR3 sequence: CASSIQSSQPQHF. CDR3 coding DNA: TGTGCCAGCAGCATACAGTCGAGTCAGCCCCAGCATTTT.

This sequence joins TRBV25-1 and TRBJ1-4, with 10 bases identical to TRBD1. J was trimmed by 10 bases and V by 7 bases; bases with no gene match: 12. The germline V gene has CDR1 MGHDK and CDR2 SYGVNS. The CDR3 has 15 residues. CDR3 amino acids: CASIVRTGGTGKLFF. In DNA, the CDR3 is TGTGCCAGCATTGTCCGGACAGGGGGGACGGGAAAACTGTTTTTT. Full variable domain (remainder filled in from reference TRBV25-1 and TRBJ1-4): EADIYQTPRYLVIGTGKKITLECSQTMGHDKMYWYQQDPGMELHLIHYSYGVNSTEKGDLSSESTVSRIRTEHFPLTLESARPSHTSQYLCASIVRTGGTGKLFFGSGTQLSVL.

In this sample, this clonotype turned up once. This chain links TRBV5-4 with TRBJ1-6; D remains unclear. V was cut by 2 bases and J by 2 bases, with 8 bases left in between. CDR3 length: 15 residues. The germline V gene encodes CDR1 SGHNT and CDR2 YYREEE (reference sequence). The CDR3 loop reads CASSFQETYNSPLHF. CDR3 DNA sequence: TGTGCCAGCAGCTTCCAAGAGACCTATAATTCACCCCTCCACTTT.

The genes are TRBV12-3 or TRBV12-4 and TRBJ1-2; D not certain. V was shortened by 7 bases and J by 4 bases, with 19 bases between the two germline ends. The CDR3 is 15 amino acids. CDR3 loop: CASTASEALGYGYTF. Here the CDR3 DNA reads TGTGCCAGCACTGCATCCGAGGCCCTGGGCTATGGCTACACCTTC.

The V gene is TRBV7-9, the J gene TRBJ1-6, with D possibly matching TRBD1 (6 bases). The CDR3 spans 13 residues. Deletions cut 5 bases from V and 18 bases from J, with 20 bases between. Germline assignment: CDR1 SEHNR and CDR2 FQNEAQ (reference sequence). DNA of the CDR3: TGTGCCAGCAGCCCGCTGGGGGGGGGGGGCGGCCACTTT. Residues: CASSPLGGGGGHF.

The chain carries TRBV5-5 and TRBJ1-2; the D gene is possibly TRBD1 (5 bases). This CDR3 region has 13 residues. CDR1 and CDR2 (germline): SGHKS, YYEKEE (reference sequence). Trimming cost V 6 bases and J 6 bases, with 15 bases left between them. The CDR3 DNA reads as TGTGCCAGCAAACCGGGACCAGGAAATGGCTACACCTTC. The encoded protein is CASKPGPGNGYTF.

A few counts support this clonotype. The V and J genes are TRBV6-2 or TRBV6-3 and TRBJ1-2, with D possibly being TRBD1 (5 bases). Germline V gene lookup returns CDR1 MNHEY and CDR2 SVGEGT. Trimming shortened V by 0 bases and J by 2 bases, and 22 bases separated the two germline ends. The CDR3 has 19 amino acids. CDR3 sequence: CASSYSVGALGRGNYGYTF. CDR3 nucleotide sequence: TGTGCCAGCAGTTACTCGGTCGGGGCTCTGGGGAGGGGAAACTATGGCTACACCTTC.

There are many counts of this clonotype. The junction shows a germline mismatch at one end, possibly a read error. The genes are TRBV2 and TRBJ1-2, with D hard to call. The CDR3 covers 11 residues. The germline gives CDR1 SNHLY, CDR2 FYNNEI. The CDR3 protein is CVSSEYIGYTF. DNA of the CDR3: TGTGTCAGCAGTGAATATATTGGCTACACCTTC.

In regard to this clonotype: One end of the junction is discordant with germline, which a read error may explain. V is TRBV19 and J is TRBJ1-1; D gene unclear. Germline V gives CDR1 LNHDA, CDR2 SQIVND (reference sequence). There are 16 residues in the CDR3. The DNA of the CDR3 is TGTGCCAGAAGTACTCGGTCGGGGTCCATGAACACTGAAGCTTTCTTT. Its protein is CARSTRSGSMNTEAFF.

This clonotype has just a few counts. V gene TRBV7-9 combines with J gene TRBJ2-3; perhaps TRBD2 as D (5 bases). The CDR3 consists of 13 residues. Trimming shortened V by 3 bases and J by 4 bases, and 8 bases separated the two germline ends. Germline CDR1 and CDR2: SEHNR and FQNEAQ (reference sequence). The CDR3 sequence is CASSLDWSDTQYF. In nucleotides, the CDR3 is TGTGCCAGCAGCTTGGACTGGTCAGATACGCAGTATTTT.

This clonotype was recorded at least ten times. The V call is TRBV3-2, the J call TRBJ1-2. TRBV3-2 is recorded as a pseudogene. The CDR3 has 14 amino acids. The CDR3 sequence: CASSHRRVAHGYTF. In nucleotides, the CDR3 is TGTGCCAGCAGCCATCGTAGGGTTGCTCATGGCTACACCTTC.

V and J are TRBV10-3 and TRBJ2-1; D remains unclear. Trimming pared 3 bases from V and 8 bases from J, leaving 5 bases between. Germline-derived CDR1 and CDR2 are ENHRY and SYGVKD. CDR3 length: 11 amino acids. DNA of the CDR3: TGTGCCATCAGTGACGGGTATGAGCAGTTCTTC. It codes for CAISDGYEQFF.

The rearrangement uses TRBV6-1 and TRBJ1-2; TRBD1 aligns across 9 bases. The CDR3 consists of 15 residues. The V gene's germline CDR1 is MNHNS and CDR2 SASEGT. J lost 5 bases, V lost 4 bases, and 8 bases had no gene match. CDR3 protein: CASSGGDRAQYGYTF. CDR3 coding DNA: TGTGCCAGCAGTGGGGGGGACAGGGCCCAATATGGCTACACCTTC.